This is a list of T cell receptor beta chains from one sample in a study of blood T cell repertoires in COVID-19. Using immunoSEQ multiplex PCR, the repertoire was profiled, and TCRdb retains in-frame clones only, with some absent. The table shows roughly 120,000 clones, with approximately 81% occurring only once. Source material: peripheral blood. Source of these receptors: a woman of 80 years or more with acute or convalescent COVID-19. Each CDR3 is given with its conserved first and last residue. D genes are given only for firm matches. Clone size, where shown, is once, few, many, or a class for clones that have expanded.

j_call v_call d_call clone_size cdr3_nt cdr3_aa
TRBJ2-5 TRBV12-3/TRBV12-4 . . TGTGCCAGCAGCCCCCCGGGGTCGGAGACCCAGTACTTC CASSPPGSETQYF
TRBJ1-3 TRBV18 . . TGTGCCAGCTCACCAATCACAGTTTCCTCTGGAAACACCATATATTTT CASSPITVSSGNTIYF
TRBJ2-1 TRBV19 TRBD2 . TGTGCCACCTCGGGACTAGCGGGAGTGGTAAGGAATGAGCAGTTCTTC CATSGLAGVVRNEQFF
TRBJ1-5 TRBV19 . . TGTGCCAGTAGTGGCGGAACGCAAGCCGGGGGCAATCAGCCCCAGCATTTT CASSGGTQAGGNQPQHF
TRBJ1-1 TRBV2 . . TGTGCCAGCAGTGTTAACCCTCCAGGCATGAACACTGAAGCTTTCTTT CASSVNPPGMNTEAFF
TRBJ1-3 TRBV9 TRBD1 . TGTGCCAGCAGCGGGGGGACAGGGTCCTCTGGAAACACCATATATTTT CASSGGTGSSGNTIYF
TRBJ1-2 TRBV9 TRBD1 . TGTGCCAGCAGCGTAGTAGAGGGGGCCGAAACCTTC CASSVVEGAETF
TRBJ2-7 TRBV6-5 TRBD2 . TGTGCCAGCAAAATGGCTAGCGGGGGCTACGAGCAGTACTTC CASKMASGGYEQYF
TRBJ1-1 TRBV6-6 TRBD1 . TGTGCCAGCAGTTATCCCCTTTCGACAGGGGGATCTGAAGCTTTCTTT CASSYPLSTGGSEAFF
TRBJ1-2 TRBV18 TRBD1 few TGTGCCAGCTCACCAAATACAGGGGACTATGGCTACACCTTC CASSPNTGDYGYTF
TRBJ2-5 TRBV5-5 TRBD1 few TGTGCCAGCAGCGTCAACAGGGGTGGAGAGACCCAGTACTTC CASSVNRGGETQYF